The rows below give T cell receptor beta chains drawn from one sample of a study of early T cells in non-severe SARS-CoV-2 infection. TCRdb called the 5' RACE reads again in MiXCR, with one record for every CDR3 protein. The top ten clones hold around 6.6% of a sample with 55,000 to 75,000 distinct CDR3 sequences, about 11% of them seen once. Sequenced input: whole blood. The receptor set was obtained from an adult who was a healthcare worker with PCR-confirmed SARS-CoV-2 infection or an uninfected control (not recorded which). Each CDR3 is given with its conserved first and last residue. Each record gives: J gene, V gene, CDR3 protein.

J: TRBJ2-3; V: TRBV6-2/TRBV6-3; CDR3: CASSSLAGEGTDTQYF
J: TRBJ2-7; V: TRBV6-1; CDR3: CASSVRDGTYEQYF
J: TRBJ2-2; V: TRBV2; CDR3: CASTPEWTGELFF
J: TRBJ2-7; V: TRBV5-1; CDR3: CASSPGDRYYEQYF
J: TRBJ2-5; V: TRBV20-1; CDR3: CSARPTVGRQETQYF
J: TRBJ2-3; V: TRBV2; CDR3: CASSDELGLRTQYF
J: TRBJ2-1; V: TRBV6-2/TRBV6-3; CDR3: CASSKARDRQFF
J: TRBJ2-1; V: TRBV7-9; CDR3: CASSFALAGVEQFF
J: TRBJ2-1; V: TRBV5-4; CDR3: CASSLSSSSYNEQFF
J: TRBJ2-3; V: TRBV7-3; CDR3: CASSNGLAGMADTQYF
J: TRBJ2-3; V: TRBV20-1; CDR3: CSAIRTWGSTEGGTDTQYF
J: TRBJ2-1; V: TRBV6-2/TRBV6-3; CDR3: CASRFSSGSYSYNEQFF
J: TRBJ2-5; V: TRBV19; CDR3: CASSRTDAKETQYF
J: TRBJ2-6; V: TRBV9; CDR3: CASSASLSRTGANVLTF
J: TRBJ2-2; V: TRBV25-1; CDR3: CASSESTSGTGELFF
J: TRBJ2-2; V: TRBV19; CDR3: CASSRTSGSLNTGELFF
J: TRBJ2-5; V: TRBV7-9; CDR3: CASSPGQGRETQYF
J: TRBJ1-4; V: TRBV4-1; CDR3: CASSSVGRGAGEKLFF
J: TRBJ2-3; V: TRBV29-1; CDR3: CSVSGSASDTQYF
J: TRBJ2-2; V: TRBV10-2; CDR3: CASISSGRRRNTGELFF
J: TRBJ1-1; V: TRBV6-1; CDR3: CASNRDRDTEAFF
J: TRBJ2-1; V: TRBV9; CDR3: CASSVGESFSYNEQFF
J: TRBJ1-2; V: TRBV12-3/TRBV12-4; CDR3: CASSTGPGSNYGYTF
J: TRBJ1-3; V: TRBV6-5; CDR3: CASSSPQGRGNTIYF
J: TRBJ1-1; V: TRBV20-1; CDR3: CSASRSGGGTEAFF
J: TRBJ2-3; V: TRBV6-1; CDR3: CASSEEAGEGADTQYF
J: TRBJ2-3; V: TRBV14; CDR3: CASSQGMAFTDTQYF
J: TRBJ1-2; V: TRBV19; CDR3: CASSGTGMYGYTF
J: TRBJ2-6; V: TRBV6-5; CDR3: CASGRRPGANVLTF
J: TRBJ2-7; V: TRBV6-5; CDR3: CASSYSPRRGWKQYF
J: TRBJ2-2; V: TRBV6-5; CDR3: CASSYGRSGELFF
J: TRBJ2-3; V: TRBV5-6; CDR3: CASSVGQPLGADTQYF
J: TRBJ2-2; V: TRBV6-1; CDR3: CASSGLAELNTGELFF
J: TRBJ2-1; V: TRBV12-3/TRBV12-4; CDR3: CASRGLAGLNEQFF
J: TRBJ2-4; V: TRBV6-5; CDR3: CASSGGVRNIQYF
J: TRBJ1-2; V: TRBV28; CDR3: CASSPYGAWGYTF
J: TRBJ2-7; V: TRBV20-1; CDR3: CSARDLSGASGSYEQYF
J: TRBJ1-2; V: TRBV7-2; CDR3: CASSSSPRTVNYGYTF
J: TRBJ2-1; V: TRBV27; CDR3: CASSLSLYRREIRNEQFF
J: TRBJ1-4; V: TRBV28; CDR3: CASTGGDPNEKLFF
J: TRBJ2-2; V: TRBV7-2; CDR3: CASSRGVGELFF
J: TRBJ1-3; V: TRBV6-1; CDR3: CASSEVAGNTIYF
J: TRBJ1-1; V: TRBV20-1; CDR3: CSASTPRRFNTEAFF
J: TRBJ2-7; V: TRBV3-1; CDR3: CASSQTLAFEQYF
J: TRBJ1-2; V: TRBV28; CDR3: CASTQDRYGYTF
J: TRBJ1-4; V: TRBV6-5; CDR3: CASSSGQGMEKLFF
J: TRBJ1-4; V: TRBV15; CDR3: CATSRVAATNEKLFF
J: TRBJ2-7; V: TRBV29-1; CDR3: CSVERPGGREQYF
J: TRBJ2-2; V: TRBV5-1; CDR3: CASSGTSAVGELFF
J: TRBJ2-7; V: TRBV5-1; CDR3: CASSERTPYEQYF
J: TRBJ2-7; V: TRBV20-1; CDR3: CSAPAGTVYEQYF
J: TRBJ2-5; V: TRBV28; CDR3: CASSLSLAGGRETQYF
J: TRBJ1-1; V: TRBV11-2; CDR3: CASSLAIQGGNTEAFF
J: TRBJ2-1; V: TRBV24-1; CDR3: CATSDFQGADEQFF
J: TRBJ2-3; V: TRBV27; CDR3: CASHRAGGPSTDTQYF
J: TRBJ2-2; V: TRBV6-5; CDR3: CASMGYSSLATNTGELFF
J: TRBJ2-5; V: TRBV11-2; CDR3: CASSHYYSQETQYF
J: TRBJ1-1; V: TRBV28; CDR3: CASQTENTEAFF
J: TRBJ2-2; V: TRBV20-1; CDR3: CSARDRTSGSSGELFF
J: TRBJ2-1; V: TRBV5-1; CDR3: CASSFQGAEQFF